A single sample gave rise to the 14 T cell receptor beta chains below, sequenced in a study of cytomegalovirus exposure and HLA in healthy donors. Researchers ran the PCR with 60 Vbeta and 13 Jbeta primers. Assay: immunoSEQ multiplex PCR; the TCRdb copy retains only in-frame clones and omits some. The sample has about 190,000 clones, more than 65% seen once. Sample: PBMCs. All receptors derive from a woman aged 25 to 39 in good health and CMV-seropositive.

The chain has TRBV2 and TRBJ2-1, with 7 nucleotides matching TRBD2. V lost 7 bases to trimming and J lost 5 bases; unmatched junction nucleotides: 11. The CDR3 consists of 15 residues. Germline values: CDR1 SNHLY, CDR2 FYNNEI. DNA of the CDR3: TGTGCCAGCACCAAGCAGCGGGGTTTGGACAATGAGCAGTTCTTC. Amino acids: CASTKQRGLDNEQFF.

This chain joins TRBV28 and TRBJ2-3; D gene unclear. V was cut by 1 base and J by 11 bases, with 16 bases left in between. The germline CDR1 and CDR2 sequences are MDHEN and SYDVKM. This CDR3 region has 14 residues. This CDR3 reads CASSLSGRPQVQYF. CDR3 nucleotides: TGTGCCAGCAGTTTATCAGGAAGACCCCAGGTGCAGTATTTT.

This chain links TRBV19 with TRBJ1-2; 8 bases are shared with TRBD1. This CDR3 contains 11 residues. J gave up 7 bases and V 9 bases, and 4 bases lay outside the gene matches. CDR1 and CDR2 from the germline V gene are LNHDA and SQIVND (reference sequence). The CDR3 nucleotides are TGTGCCAGCAGTCAGGGGGCTGGCTACACCTTC. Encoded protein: CASSQGAGYTF.

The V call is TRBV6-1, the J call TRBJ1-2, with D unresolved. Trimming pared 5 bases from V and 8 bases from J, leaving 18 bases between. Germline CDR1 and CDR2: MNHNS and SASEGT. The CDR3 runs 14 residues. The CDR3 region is CASSPISDRVGYTF. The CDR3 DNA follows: TGTGCCAGCAGTCCAATCTCGGATCGGGTGGGCTACACCTTC.

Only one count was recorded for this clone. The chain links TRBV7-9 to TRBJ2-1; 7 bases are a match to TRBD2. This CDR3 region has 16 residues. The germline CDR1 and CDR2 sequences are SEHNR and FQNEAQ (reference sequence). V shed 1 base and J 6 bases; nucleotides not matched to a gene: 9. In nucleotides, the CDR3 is TGTGCCAGCAGCTTAGTCATCCTAGCGGCTACCAATGAGCAGTTCTTC. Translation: CASSLVILAATNEQFF.

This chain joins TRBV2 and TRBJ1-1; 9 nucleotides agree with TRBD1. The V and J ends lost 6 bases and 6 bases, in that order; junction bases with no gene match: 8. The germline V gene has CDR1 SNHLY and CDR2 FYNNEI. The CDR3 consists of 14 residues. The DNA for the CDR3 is TGTGCCAGCAGGCCTGGACAGGGGAGGTCTGAAGCTTTCTTT. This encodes CASRPGQGRSEAFF.

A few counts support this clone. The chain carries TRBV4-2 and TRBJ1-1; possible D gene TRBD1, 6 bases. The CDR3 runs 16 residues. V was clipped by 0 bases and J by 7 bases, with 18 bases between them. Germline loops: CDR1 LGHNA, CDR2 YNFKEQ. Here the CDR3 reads CASSQDAEQGGDEAFF. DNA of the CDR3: TGTGCCAGCAGCCAAGATGCGGAACAGGGCGGAGATGAAGCTTTCTTT.

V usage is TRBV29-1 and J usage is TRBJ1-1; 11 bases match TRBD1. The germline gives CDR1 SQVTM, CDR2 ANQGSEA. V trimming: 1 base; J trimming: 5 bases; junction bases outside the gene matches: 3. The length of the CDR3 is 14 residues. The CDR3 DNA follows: TGCAGCGTTGAAGTCCGGGACAGGGGGACTGAAGCTTTCTTT. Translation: CSVEVRDRGTEAFF. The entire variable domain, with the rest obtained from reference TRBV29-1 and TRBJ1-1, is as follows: SAVISQKPSRDICQRGTSLTIQCQVDSQVTMMFWYRQQPGQSLTLIATANQGSEATYESGFVIDKFPISRPNLTFSTLTVSNMSPEDSSIYLCSVEVRDRGTEAFFGQGTRLTVV.

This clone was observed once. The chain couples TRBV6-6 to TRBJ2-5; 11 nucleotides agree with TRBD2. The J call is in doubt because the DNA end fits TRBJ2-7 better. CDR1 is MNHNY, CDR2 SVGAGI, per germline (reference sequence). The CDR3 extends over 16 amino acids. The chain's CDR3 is CASSSSGRRSSYEQYF. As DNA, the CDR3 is TGTGCCAGCAGTTCTAGCGGGAGGCGCTCTTCCTACGAGCAGTACTTC.

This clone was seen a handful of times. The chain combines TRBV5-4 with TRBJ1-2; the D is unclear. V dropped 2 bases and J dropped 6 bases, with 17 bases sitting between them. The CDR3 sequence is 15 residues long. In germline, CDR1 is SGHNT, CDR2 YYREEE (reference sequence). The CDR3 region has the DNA TGTGCCAGCAGCTTCGGTAGCCGGCTCCGAGATGGCTACACCTTC. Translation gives CASSFGSRLRDGYTF. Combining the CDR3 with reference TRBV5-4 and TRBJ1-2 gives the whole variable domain ETGVTQSPTHLIKTRGQQVTLRCSSQSGHNTVSWYQQALGQGPQFIFQYYREEENGRGNFPPRFSGLQFPNYSSELNVNALELDDSALYLCASSFGSRLRDGYTFGSGTRLTVV.

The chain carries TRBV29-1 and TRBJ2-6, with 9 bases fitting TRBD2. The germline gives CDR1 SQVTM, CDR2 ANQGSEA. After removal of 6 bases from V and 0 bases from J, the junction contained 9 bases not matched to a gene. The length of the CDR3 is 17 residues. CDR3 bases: TGCAGCGTCGCGGGGGGGCAATCTACCTCTGGGGCCAACGTCCTGACTTTC. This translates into CSVAGGQSTSGANVLTF.

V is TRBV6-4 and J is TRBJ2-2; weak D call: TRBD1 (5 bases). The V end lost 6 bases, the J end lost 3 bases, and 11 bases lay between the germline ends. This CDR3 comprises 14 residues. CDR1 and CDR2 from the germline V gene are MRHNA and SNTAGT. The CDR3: CASSLIQDTGELFF. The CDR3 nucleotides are TGTGCCAGCAGCCTGATACAGGACACCGGGGAGCTGTTTTTT.

This CDR3 reads CASRFPTSGGDTYEQYF. The CDR3, as DNA: TGTGCCAGCAGGTTTCCGACTAGCGGGGGGGATACCTACGAGCAGTACTTC. J is TRBJ2-7 and V is TRBV2, with TRBD2 matching over 14 bases. This CDR3 is 17 amino acids long. V was pared by 6 bases and J by 2 bases, with 9 bases of the junction left unmatched. Germline assignment: CDR1 SNHLY and CDR2 FYNNEI.

The CDR3 is CSARLVHEQYF. DNA for the CDR3: TGCAGTGCTAGGCTAGTCCACGAGCAGTACTTC. The rearrangement uses TRBV20-1 and TRBJ2-7; D is uncertain. The CDR3 sequence is 11 residues long. V lost 3 bases, J lost 5 bases, and 8 bases lay in between. The germline V gene has CDR1 DFQATT and CDR2 SNEGSKA (reference sequence).